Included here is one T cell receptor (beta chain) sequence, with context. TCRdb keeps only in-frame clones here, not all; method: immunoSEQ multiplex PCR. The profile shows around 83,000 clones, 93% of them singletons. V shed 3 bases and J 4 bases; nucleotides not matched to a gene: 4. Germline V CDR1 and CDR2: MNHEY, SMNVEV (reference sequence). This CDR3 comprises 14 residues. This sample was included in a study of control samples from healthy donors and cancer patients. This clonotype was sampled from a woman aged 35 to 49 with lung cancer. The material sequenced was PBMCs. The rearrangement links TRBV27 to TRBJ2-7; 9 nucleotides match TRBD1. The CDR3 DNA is TGTGCCAGCAGTTTGGGGACAGGGATTTACGAGCAGTACTTC. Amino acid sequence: CASSLGTGIYEQYF.